Listed below are T cell receptor beta chains from one sample, sequenced in a study of blood T cell repertoires in COVID-19. The table came from immunoSEQ multiplex PCR; TCRdb's copy has only in-frame clones and leaves some out. Here the sample spans about 200,000 clones, just over 85% being singletons. Sample: PBMCs or T cells enriched from blood (not recorded which). Receptor source: a woman aged 40 to 50 with acute COVID-19. Both conserved end residues are part of each CDR3. D genes are given only for firm matches. Some rows mark clone size as missing; the rest say once, few, many or name a class of expanded clone.

D	J	V	size	DNA	CDR3
TRBD1	TRBJ1-6	TRBV27	-	TGTGCCAGCAGTTGGGCGTCAGACAGGGCCTATAATTCACCCCTCCACTTT	CASSWASDRAYNSPLHF
TRBD2	TRBJ2-2	TRBV5-1	-	TGCGCCAGTTCTAGCGGGCCCGGATTTTACACCGGGGAGCTGTTTTTT	CASSSGPGFYTGELFF
TRBD2	TRBJ2-5	TRBV7-2	-	TGTGCCAGCAGCTTAGGGGGCGGGAGCCGGGGGGAGACCCAGTACTTC	CASSLGGGSRGETQYF
-	TRBJ1-3	TRBV5-1	-	TGCGCCAGCAGCTTGGCCCCGGGAGATTCCGGAAACACCATATATTTT	CASSLAPGDSGNTIYF
-	TRBJ1-4	TRBV2	once	TGTGCCAGCACAGGGATGAGGGAAAAACTGTTTTTT	CASTGMREKLFF
TRBD1	TRBJ1-3	TRBV7-9	-	TGTGCCAGCAGCGCCTACCTCTCGCGGGACAGGGGGCTCGGAAACACCATATATTTT	CASSAYLSRDRGLGNTIYF
TRBD1	TRBJ1-5	TRBV19	-	TGTGCCAGTAGTAGACAGGGGCGGCAGCCTCAGCCCCAGCATTTT	CASSRQGRQPQPQHF
-	TRBJ1-2	TRBV7-9	many	TGTGCCAGCAGCTTTCAGGGTGAAAGTGGCTACACCTTC	CASSFQGESGYTF
TRBD1	TRBJ1-5	TRBV6-5	-	TGTGCCAGCAGGACAGGACAGGCCAACAATCAGCCCCAGCATTTT	CASRTGQANNQPQHF
TRBD1	TRBJ2-1	TRBV28	-	TGTGCCAGCTTTACCGGGACAGGGTGGTGGGGGCAGTTCTTC	CASFTGTGWWGQFF
-	TRBJ2-3	TRBV6-5	-	TGTGCCAGCACTCGCCCGGGGAACACAGATACGCAGTATTTT	CASTRPGNTDTQYF
TRBD1	TRBJ1-4	TRBV5-6	-	TGTGCCAGCAGCCAAACAGGGGATGGTGAAAAACTGTTTTTT	CASSQTGDGEKLFF
TRBD1	TRBJ1-1	TRBV19	-	TGTGCCAGTAGTCAGGGGGCCAATGAAGCTTTCTTT	CASSQGANEAFF
-	TRBJ2-7	TRBV6-2/TRBV6-3	-	TGTGCCAGCAGTTCGCCCGACCGACTAGGGAGCTCCTACGAGCAGTACTTC	CASSSPDRLGSSYEQYF
-	TRBJ2-3	TRBV24-1	-	TGTGCCACCAGCTACGGGGTGAACACAGATACGCAGTATTTT	CATSYGVNTDTQYF
TRBD1	TRBJ1-3	TRBV5-6	-	TGTGCCAGCAGCTCCGACAGGGGAAATGGAAACACCATATATTTT	CASSSDRGNGNTIYF
TRBD2	TRBJ2-5	TRBV28	-	TGTGCCAGCAGTTTATCCCAGCGGGATATGATGCAGACCCAGTACTTC	CASSLSQRDMMQTQYF
-	TRBJ1-4	TRBV4-2	-	TGTGCCAGCAGCCCATCACGAGTCCGTCGGGATGAAAAACTGTTTTTT	CASSPSRVRRDEKLFF
TRBD1	TRBJ1-6	TRBV28	-	TGTGCCAGCAGAATATCGGGACAGGGCTATAATTCACCCCTCCACTTT	CASRISGQGYNSPLHF
-	TRBJ1-1	TRBV7-2	-	TGTGCCAGCAGCTGGGGACAAGGGCGGTTGACTGAAGCTTTCTTT	CASSWGQGRLTEAFF
-	TRBJ2-7	TRBV21-1	medium-sized	TGTGCCAGCAGCAAAGACAGCTCCTACGAGCAGTACTTC	CASSKDSSYEQYF
-	TRBJ1-1	TRBV2	-	TGTGCCAGCAGCGCCCTGGACTATCCCCGAGCTTTCTTT	CASSALDYPRAFF
-	TRBJ2-1	TRBV12-3/TRBV12-4	-	TGTGCCAGCAGTTCTCTTGCGGGTGAGCAGTTCTTC	CASSSLAGEQFF
TRBD1	TRBJ2-5	TRBV24-1	-	TGTGCCACCAGCCTGGGGACAGGGGCAGGAGAGACCCAGTACTTC	CATSLGTGAGETQYF
-	TRBJ2-3	TRBV5-1	-	TGCGCCAGCAGCTTGCGGGAGTTGGATACGCAGTATTTT	CASSLRELDTQYF
TRBD1	TRBJ2-3	TRBV7-9	-	TGTGCCAGCAGCCCAGGGACAGGGAGTTCAGATACGCAGTATTTT	CASSPGTGSSDTQYF
TRBD2	TRBJ2-1	TRBV5-6	-	TGTGCCAGCAGCTCACTGGGCGGGGGATACAATGAGCAGTTCTTC	CASSSLGGGYNEQFF
TRBD1	TRBJ1-1	TRBV4-2	-	TGTGCCAGCAGCCGGCAGGGGGCTCTTTACACTGAAGCTTTCTTT	CASSRQGALYTEAFF
-	TRBJ2-3	TRBV7-2	-	TGTGCCAGCAGCTTAGGGGAGACTTCATCCACAGATACGCAGTATTTT	CASSLGETSSTDTQYF
-	TRBJ2-5	TRBV7-2	-	TGTGCCAGCAGCTTAGGGTCAGGTGGTGAGACCCAGTACTTC	CASSLGSGGETQYF
-	TRBJ2-1	TRBV10-3	-	TGTGCCATCAGTGCCAGCGGAATCTCCTACAATGAGCAGTTCTTC	CAISASGISYNEQFF
TRBD1	TRBJ2-1	TRBV27	-	TGTGCCAGCAGGTTCGACAGGGGGCGAAACAATGAGCAGTTCTTC	CASRFDRGRNNEQFF
TRBD2	TRBJ2-7	TRBV28	once	TGTGCCAGCAACCGACTAGCGGTACGCTCCTACGAGCAGTACTTC	CASNRLAVRSYEQYF
-	TRBJ1-3	TRBV5-1	-	TGCGCCAGCAGCTTGGAGGCCACTATAGGGGTAGGAAACACCATATATTTT	CASSLEATIGVGNTIYF
TRBD1	TRBJ2-5	TRBV19	once	TGTGCCAGTAGAACCCCGGGACAGGGGCAAGGGACCCAGTACTTC	CASRTPGQGQGTQYF
-	TRBJ1-2	TRBV28	-	TGTGCCAGCAGTTTAGGCAACTATGGCTACACCTTC	CASSLGNYGYTF
-	TRBJ2-3	TRBV13	-	TGTGCCAGCAGCTCATCCCGCAGGGCGGATTCACCCCAGTGGACGCAGTATTTT	CASSSSRRADSPQWTQYF
-	TRBJ2-5	TRBV3-1/TRBV3-2	-	TGTGCCAGCAGCCAAGTAGAAAGCCAAGAGACCCAGTACTTC	CASSQVESQETQYF
TRBD2	TRBJ2-2	TRBV5-1	-	TGCGCCAGCAGCTTGGAATCTTATGCTCGCGGGAGGGCCCTGGCCGGGGAGCTGTTTTTT	CASSLESYARGRALAGELFF
-	TRBJ2-1	TRBV6-4	-	TGTGCCAGCAGCGCTAGCCAGTCGGGTGAGCAGTTCTTC	CASSASQSGEQFF
TRBD2	TRBJ2-1	TRBV4-1	-	TGCGCCAGCCGAGCGGGAGGATCCTACAATGAGCAGTTCTTC	CASRAGGSYNEQFF
-	TRBJ2-7	TRBV9	-	TGTGCCAGCAGCGTAGGAGTCAATTACGAGCAGTACTTC	CASSVGVNYEQYF
-	TRBJ2-1	TRBV12-3/TRBV12-4	-	TGTGCCAGCAGTTTAAGAGCCGGGCAGTTCTTC	CASSLRAGQFF
-	TRBJ2-1	TRBV4-2	-	TGTGCCAGCAGTCCGGACAGGGGACGTCCTAGCGGGACCTACAATGAGCAGTTCTTC	CASSPDRGRPSGTYNEQFF
TRBD2	TRBJ2-3	TRBV28	few	TGTGCCAGCTGCAAGCGGGAGGGGCCAGATACGCAGTATTTT	CASCKREGPDTQYF
TRBD1	TRBJ1-5	TRBV28	-	TGTGCCAGCAGGAGCCACTCCACCGGACAGGGCAATCAGCCCCAGCATTTT	CASRSHSTGQGNQPQHF
-	TRBJ2-5	TRBV10-3	-	TGTGCCATCAGCGTAGGGGGTGTTGAGGAGACCCAGTACTTC	CAISVGGVEETQYF
-	TRBJ1-2	TRBV27	-	TGTGCCAGCAGTCCTCGGGGAACTAACTATGGCTACACCTTC	CASSPRGTNYGYTF
-	TRBJ1-6	TRBV19	-	TGTGCCAGTGGGACACAGGAGAACAACAATTCACCCCTCCACTTT	CASGTQENNNSPLHF
TRBD2	TRBJ2-3	TRBV10-3	-	TGTGCCATCAGTACTAGCGGGGCTCTAGATACGCAGTATTTT	CAISTSGALDTQYF
-	TRBJ2-6	TRBV9	few	TGTGCCAGCAGCGAGAACACAGCCAACGTCCTGACTTTC	CASSENTANVLTF
TRBD2	TRBJ2-5	TRBV5-1	-	TGCGCCAGCAGCTTTGTAGCGGGAGGGCCCCGGGAGACCCAGTACTTC	CASSFVAGGPRETQYF
-	TRBJ1-1	TRBV7-9	-	TGTGCCAGCAGCTTGGACAGACTGAACACTGAAGCTTTCTTT	CASSLDRLNTEAFF
TRBD1	TRBJ1-5	TRBV19	-	TGTGCCAGTATGTTGACAGGGTTTAGCAATCAGCCCCAGCATTTT	CASMLTGFSNQPQHF
TRBD1	TRBJ1-1	TRBV28	-	TGTGCCAGCAGTTTCTTCGACAGGGCGGACACTGAAGCTTTCTTT	CASSFFDRADTEAFF